The present T cell receptor beta chain was sequenced within a study of identical twins. Study results and limitations: Beta out-of-frame twin sharing showed a weaker excess.

Germline CDR1 SGHRS, CDR2 YFSETQ. Trimming shortened V by 0 bases and J by 1 base, and 14 bases separated the two germline ends. This CDR3 has 16 residues. Regarding this clonotype: Its antigen is unknown.

A universal primer site was added by template switching, and unique molecular identifiers were carried by the cDNA. TCRdb ran MiXCR on the 5' RACE reads and lists one entry per CDR3 protein. The table has 500,000 to 550,000 distinct CDR3 sequences, approximately 22% seen once. Each donor (without exception) was a healthy Caucasian. This sample was shared with a second study, whose subject was T cells expressing NK-cell markers. Per that study: Out of eight donors sequenced, seven tested HCMV-seropositive and the remaining one seronegative.

Specimen: CD4+ T cells sorted from blood. The chain carries TRBV5-1 and TRBJ2-7; D possibly corresponds to TRBD1 (6 bases). The source is a woman aged 18-29 years in good health. The CDR3 here is CASSLATGSGSYEQYF. In DNA, the CDR3 is TGCGCCAGCAGCTTGGCCACAGGGTCGGGTTCCTACGAGCAGTACTTC.